Listed here are 29 T cell receptor beta chains from one sample, sequenced in a study of a mutant IDH1 vaccine in newly diagnosed glioma. The assay was immunoSEQ multiplex PCR, and TCRdb's table has in-frame clones only and misses some. The sample gives just under 80,000 clones, 91% of which show up once; about 0.6% is in the top ten. Their target antigens are unknown. The time point here: week 5, during vaccination. Every single dose of the vaccine, 300 ug of mutant IDH1 20-mer peptide, came with topical imiquimod. The sample in question was PBMCs, obtained from a glioma patient whose treatment included an IDH1 peptide vaccine. These receptors originate from a woman in her fifties or sixties with glioma.

V is TRBV5-1 and J is TRBJ2-1, with TRBD2 identical over 11 bases. The CDR3 is made up of 16 amino acids. V shed 5 bases, J shed 5 bases, and the junction held 9 bases outside the gene matches. Germline V gene data show CDR1 as SGHRS and CDR2 as YFSETQ. The CDR3 sequence is CASRTRLAGTNNEQFF. The CDR3 coding sequence is TGCGCCAGCAGGACGAGACTAGCGGGGACAAACAATGAGCAGTTCTTC.

This chain connects TRBV19 to TRBJ2-5, with D possibly matching TRBD1 (5 bases). Trimming removed 1 base from V and 5 bases from J, with 14 bases in between. Germline V CDR1 and CDR2: LNHDA, SQIVND (reference sequence). CDR3 length: 15 residues. The chain's CDR3 is CASSIGLGLRETQYF. The CDR3, as DNA: TGTGCCAGTAGTATAGGCTTGGGGCTTCGGGAGACCCAGTACTTC.

This sequence joins TRBV28 and TRBJ1-5, with D unresolved. The germline gives CDR1 MDHEN, CDR2 SYDVKM. The CDR3 extends over 12 amino acids. V dropped 6 bases and J dropped 4 bases, with 7 bases sitting between them. The CDR3 here is CASRSPNQPQHF. CDR3 nucleotides: TGTGCCAGCAGATCCCCTAATCAGCCCCAGCATTTT. The full variable domain, rest sourced from reference TRBV28 and TRBJ1-5, is DVKVTQSSRYLVKRTGEKVFLECVQDMDHENMFWYRQDPGLGLRLIYFSYDVKMKEKGDIPEGYSVSREKKERFSLILESASTNQTSMYLCASRSPNQPQHFGDGTRLSIL.

The chain carries TRBV11-2 and TRBJ2-7; 7 bases align to TRBD1. The V gene's germline CDR1 is SGHAT and CDR2 FQNNGV. This CDR3 spans 11 amino acids. The J segment lost 7 bases and the V segment lost 5 bases, leaving 2 bases of the junction unmatched. Here the CDR3 DNA reads TGTGCCAGCAGCCGCAGGGGGGAGCAGTACTTC. It specifies CASSRRGEQYF.

The chain is built from TRBV5-4 and TRBJ1-2, with TRBD1 matching over 9 bases. Trimming removed 0 bases from V and 7 bases from J; junction bases left unmatched: 13. Per germline, CDR1 SGHNT and CDR2 YYREEE (reference sequence). The CDR3 has 17 residues. The CDR3 reads CASSLGTGGSIWGGYTF. The CDR3 DNA is TGTGCCAGCAGCTTGGGTACAGGGGGCAGCATTTGGGGTGGCTACACCTTC.

The CDR3 reads CASSPDLRVLQETQYF. The DNA for the CDR3 is TGTGCCAGTAGTCCAGACTTACGGGTACTTCAAGAGACCCAGTACTTC. This chain joins TRBV19 and TRBJ2-5; D is undetermined. Germline loops: CDR1 LNHDA, CDR2 SQIVND (reference sequence). Deletions cut 5 bases from V and 2 bases from J, with 18 bases between. This CDR3 comprises 16 residues.

The sample holds a few counts of this clone. The rearrangement uses TRBV28 and TRBJ2-2, with 12 bases identical to TRBD2. The CDR3 is made up of 17 amino acids. The V gene's germline CDR1 is MDHEN and CDR2 SYDVKM. Germline trimming cut 0 bases from V and 6 bases from J; bases unmatched to any gene: 5. CDR3 residues: CASSLWELAGGPGELFF. In DNA form, the CDR3 reads TGTGCCAGCAGTTTATGGGAACTAGCGGGAGGACCCGGGGAGCTGTTTTTT.

The chain carries TRBV27 and TRBJ1-2; TRBD1 matches 8 bases. Trimming at V came to 5 bases and at J to 7 bases, leaving 6 bases not matched to a gene. Germline CDR1 is MNHEY and CDR2 is SMNVEV (reference sequence). CDR3 length: 13 residues. The CDR3 DNA sequence: TGTGCCAGCAGTGCACAGGGGGTGCGTGGCTACACCTTC. This sequence encodes CASSAQGVRGYTF.

The gene calls are TRBV27 and TRBJ1-2; 9 nucleotides match TRBD1. This CDR3 has 15 residues. The germline V gene encodes CDR1 MNHEY and CDR2 SMNVEV (reference sequence). Trimming at V came to 2 bases and at J to 8 bases, leaving 9 bases not matched to a gene. The CDR3 region is CASSLSPGTGSGYTF. The DNA for the CDR3 is TGTGCCAGCAGTTTAAGTCCGGGGACAGGGTCCGGCTACACCTTC.

V gene TRBV28 combines with J gene TRBJ1-1, with D possibly matching TRBD1 (5 bases). Looked up from germline, CDR1 is MDHEN and CDR2 is SYDVKM. Deletions cut 8 bases from V and 6 bases from J, with 19 bases between. This CDR3 is built from 14 residues. In DNA form, the CDR3 reads TGTGCCAGCCGTCCTACCCCCGGGGGTGCTGAAGCTTTCTTT. Protein: CASRPTPGGAEAFF.

The chain links TRBV29-1 to TRBJ2-2; TRBD1 agrees at 7 bases. Germline V lookup: CDR1 SQVTM, CDR2 ANQGSEA. The CDR3 runs 13 residues. Trimming cost V 7 bases and J 5 bases; bases outside gene matches: 7. The CDR3 loop is CSARQGPTGELFF. CDR3 bases: TGCAGCGCTCGACAGGGTCCTACCGGGGAGCTGTTTTTT.

This clone appeared once. The gene calls are TRBV10-3 and TRBJ2-1, with TRBD2 matching 8 bases. Trimming at V came to 6 bases and at J to 3 bases, leaving 4 bases not matched to a gene. The CDR3 loop spans 14 amino acids. Germline-derived CDR1 and CDR2 are ENHRY and SYGVKD. CDR3 sequence reads: CAIRKRENYNEQFF. The CDR3 DNA sequence: TGTGCCATCAGAAAGCGGGAGAACTACAATGAGCAGTTCTTC.

The CDR3 sequence: CASSHNPGREGSYEQYF. In nucleotides, the CDR3 is TGTGCCAGCAGCCATAACCCCGGGCGGGAGGGCTCCTACGAGCAGTACTTC. The chain links TRBV7-9 to TRBJ2-7; 9 bases agree with TRBD2. Germline V lookup: CDR1 SEHNR, CDR2 FQNEAQ (reference sequence). The trim removed 5 bases at V and 0 bases at J, leaving 11 bases unmatched. The CDR3 is 17 amino acids.

The chain couples TRBV27 to TRBJ2-1; D unclear. Germline V gene sequence: CDR1 MNHEY, CDR2 SMNVEV (reference sequence). V lost 6 bases to trimming and J lost 0 bases, with 9 bases between them. The length of the CDR3 is 14 residues. CDR3 coding DNA: TGTGCCAGCAGGCGGTCGAGCTCCTACAATGAGCAGTTCTTC. Protein product: CASRRSSSYNEQFF.

In this sample, this clone turned up a few times. The chain combines TRBV28 with TRBJ1-5; D unresolved. The germline CDR1 and CDR2 sequences are MDHEN and SYDVKM. The CDR3 is 13 residues long. V lost 10 bases, J lost 4 bases, and 14 bases lay in between. The CDR3 DNA is TGTGCCACCCTGAACGGGATAAATCAGCCCCAGCATTTT. This gives the protein CATLNGINQPQHF.

V usage is TRBV29-1 and J usage is TRBJ2-7; no clear D gene. Germline V gives CDR1 SQVTM, CDR2 ANQGSEA. The length of the CDR3 is 12 residues. Trimming took 4 bases from V and 4 from J, leaving 11 bases between them. DNA for the CDR3: TGCAGCGTTGGGTGGCAGAATTACGAGCAGTACTTC. It specifies CSVGWQNYEQYF.

The chain joins TRBV4-2 to TRBJ2-7; D unclear. CDR1 and CDR2 (germline): LGHNA, YNFKEQ. The CDR3 extends over 13 amino acids. V lost 0 bases and J 7 bases, leaving 10 bases between the germline ends. CDR3 bases: TGTGCCAGCAGCCAAGACAAGGGCTGGGAGCAGTACTTC. Translated, it gives CASSQDKGWEQYF.

DNA for the CDR3: TGTGCCAGTCAGACTAGCGGGAGTCACGAGCAGTACTTC. Residues: CASQTSGSHEQYF. V and J are TRBV19 and TRBJ2-7, with 12 bases identical to TRBD2. The trim removed 8 bases at V and 5 bases at J, leaving 4 bases unmatched. CDR3 size: 13 residues. Germline loops: CDR1 LNHDA, CDR2 SQIVND (reference sequence).

The chain uses TRBV30 and TRBJ1-5, with 10 bases matching TRBD1. J gave up 7 bases and V 0 bases, and 0 bases lay outside the gene matches. Germline loops: CDR1 GTSNPN, CDR2 SVGIG (reference sequence). The CDR3 has 13 amino acids. CDR3 protein: CAWSVTGGQPQHF. The CDR3 DNA reads TGTGCCTGGAGTGTGACAGGGGGCCAGCCCCAGCATTTT.

The table lists this clone with a count of one. This rearrangement joins TRBV7-9 to TRBJ2-7, with unresolved D. Germline V lookup: CDR1 SEHNR, CDR2 FQNEAQ (reference sequence). The CDR3 totals 13 residues. V lost 4 bases and J 3 bases, leaving 10 bases between the germline ends. The CDR3 protein is CASSSTPFYEQYF. Written as DNA, the CDR3 is TGTGCCAGCAGCTCGACACCCTTCTACGAGCAGTACTTC.

The gene calls are TRBV28 and TRBJ1-1; D ambiguous. The CDR3 has 14 residues. Germline V gene sequence: CDR1 MDHEN, CDR2 SYDVKM. Trimming stripped 3 bases from V and 6 bases from J, with 14 bases between. This chain's CDR3 is CASSFWKFDAEAFF. In nucleotides, the CDR3 is TGTGCCAGCAGTTTCTGGAAATTTGACGCTGAAGCTTTCTTT.

DNA for the CDR3: TGTGCCAGCAGGCCGACCGGGAGCTATCAGCCCCAGCATTTT. This encodes CASRPTGSYQPQHF. The chain links TRBV27 to TRBJ1-5; D not certain. CDR1 and CDR2 (germline): MNHEY, SMNVEV (reference sequence). Trimming shortened V by 6 bases and J by 5 bases, and 14 bases separated the two germline ends. The CDR3 loop spans 14 amino acids.

This sequence joins TRBV30 and TRBJ2-5; 8 bases match TRBD1. The J call may be incorrect, as the DNA end agrees better with TRBJ2-7. The length of the CDR3 is 15 residues. Germline values: CDR1 GTSNPN, CDR2 SVGIG (reference sequence). The CDR3 reads CAWSPRTGYPHEQYF. The DNA of the CDR3 is TGTGCCTGGAGTCCACGGACAGGGTATCCCCACGAGCAGTACTTC.

V and J are TRBV11-2 and TRBJ2-7, with D uncertain. The germline V and J ends were trimmed by 1 base and 4 bases, with 14 bases remaining between them. This CDR3 has 15 amino acids. From germline, CDR1 is SGHAT and CDR2 FQNNGV. The CDR3 spells CASSLVTARTYEQYF. DNA of the CDR3: TGTGCCAGCAGCTTAGTAACAGCAAGGACGTACGAGCAGTACTTC.

The rearrangement links TRBV30 to TRBJ2-7, with 7 bases identical to TRBD1. Trimming at V came to 0 bases and at J to 0 bases, leaving 2 bases not matched to a gene. Germline V lookup: CDR1 GTSNPN, CDR2 SVGIG (reference sequence). The CDR3 is made up of 14 amino acids. For the CDR3, the DNA is TGTGCCTGGAGTGTCCCAGGGGGCTCCTACGAGCAGTACTTC. Amino acids: CAWSVPGGSYEQYF.

V and J are TRBV11-2 and TRBJ2-4; D unresolved. CDR1 SGHAT and CDR2 FQNNGV come from the germline V gene. The CDR3 length is 14 residues. V was shortened by 5 bases and J by 1 base, with 9 bases between the two germline ends. The CDR3 DNA is TGTGCCAGCAGCCCGGGTTACGCCAAAAACATTCAGTACTTC. Its translation is CASSPGYAKNIQYF. The full variable domain, completed using reference TRBV11-2 and TRBJ2-4, is EAGVAQSPRYKIIEKRQSVAFWCNPISGHATLYWYQQILGQGPKLLIQFQNNGVVDDSQLPKDRFSAERLKGVDSTLKIQPAKLEDSAVYLCASSPGYAKNIQYFGAGTRLSVL.

V is TRBV19 and J is TRBJ2-7; D gene uncertain. The CDR3 runs to 15 residues. The V gene lost 4 bases and the J gene lost 3 bases, with 16 bases spanning the gap. Germline lookup yields CDR1 LNHDA and CDR2 SQIVND (reference sequence). CDR3 sequence reads: CASSTLDRPGYEQYF. The CDR3 coding sequence is TGTGCCAGTAGTACCCTCGACCGGCCCGGCTACGAGCAGTACTTC.

The J gene is TRBJ1-5, the V gene TRBV6-5; D is perhaps TRBD1 (6 bases). The CDR3 has 15 amino acids. Germline V gives CDR1 MNHEY, CDR2 SVGAGI. The V and J ends lost 2 bases and 5 bases respectively, with 13 bases between them. CDR3 nucleotides: TGTGCCAGCAGTTACGAAGACAGGTTGGATCAGCCCCAGCATTTT. Translated, it gives CASSYEDRLDQPQHF.

V gene TRBV7-9 combines with J gene TRBJ1-2; the match to TRBD1 covers 8 bases. The CDR3 consists of 15 residues. V was pared by 5 bases and J by 3 bases, with 8 bases of the junction left unmatched. CDR1 is SEHNR and CDR2 is FQNEAQ in the germline V gene (reference sequence). The CDR3 loop is CASSPRQGPHYGYTF. CDR3 DNA sequence: TGTGCCAGCAGCCCCCGACAGGGGCCTCACTATGGCTACACCTTC.